Presented here are 24 T cell receptor beta chains from one specimen sequenced in a study of T-cell memory formation after mild COVID-19. TCRdb fed the 5' RACE reads into MiXCR, producing one record per CDR3 protein. Of hundreds of thousands of distinct CDR3 sequences listed, approximately 19% are singletons. Sequencing was carried out using PBMCs or a T cell subset sorted from them (not recorded which). The receptors derive from an adult woman who had mild COVID-19 (a few samples of this study predate the infection). Cell type and time point are not known.

This clonotype was found a few times. The V and J genes are TRBV6-2 or TRBV6-3 and TRBJ2-7; TRBD2 aligns across 13 bases. V trimming: 4 bases; J trimming: 6 bases; junction bases outside the gene matches: 9. CDR3 size: 16 residues. Germline V CDR1 and CDR2: MNHEY, SVGEGT. DNA of the CDR3: TGTGCCAGCAGTTGGCGCCGGACTAGCGGGAGTTCCGAGCAGTACTTC. It encodes CASSWRRTSGSSEQYF.

The chain has TRBV10-3 and TRBJ2-7; tentative D call: TRBD2 (5 bases). CDR1 and CDR2 (germline): ENHRY, SYGVKD. Trimming shortened V by 10 bases and J by 5 bases, and 15 bases separated the two germline ends. The CDR3 length is 12 residues. As DNA, the CDR3 is TGTGCCACCCGGGATGGGAGCCACGAGCAGTACTTC. Translated: CATRDGSHEQYF.

A few counts support this clonotype. V is TRBV24-1 and J is TRBJ2-2, with TRBD2 as a possible D gene (6 bases). Trimming took 9 bases from V and 4 from J, leaving 17 bases between them. From germline, CDR1 is KGHDR and CDR2 SFDVKD. The CDR3 sequence is 15 residues long. CDR3 region: CATQGTGDGTGELFF. CDR3 DNA sequence: TGTGCCACCCAAGGGACGGGGGACGGCACCGGGGAGCTGTTTTTT.

This chain connects TRBV27 to TRBJ2-1, with D hard to call. The CDR3 contains 14 residues. The ends were cut back, 8 bases at V and 1 base at J, with 12 bases in the middle. Per germline, CDR1 MNHEY and CDR2 SMNVEV (reference sequence). CDR3 sequence: CASQADFSYNEQFF. CDR3 in DNA: TGTGCCAGCCAGGCGGATTTTTCCTACAATGAGCAGTTCTTC.

V gene TRBV6-4 combines with J gene TRBJ1-6; 12 bases map to TRBD1. After removal of 7 bases from V and 5 bases from J, the junction contained 12 bases not matched to a gene. This CDR3 contains 18 residues. In germline, CDR1 is MRHNA, CDR2 SNTAGT. The CDR3 sequence: CASTEGQGANNDNSPLHF. As DNA, the CDR3 is TGTGCCAGCACGGAGGGACAGGGGGCTAATAACGATAATTCACCCCTCCACTTT.

This clonotype was counted between two and nine times. V gene TRBV12-3 or TRBV12-4 combines with J gene TRBJ2-7; maybe TRBD1 (6 bases). The length of the CDR3 is 14 residues. V lost 6 bases, J lost 2 bases, and 14 bases lay in between. The CDR3 spells CASRSTGATYEQYF. CDR3 nucleotides: TGTGCCAGCAGGTCGACAGGCGCGACCTACGAGCAGTACTTC.

The chain links TRBV20-1 to TRBJ1-5, with a tentative D call TRBD1 (5 bases). Germline V CDR1 and CDR2: DFQATT, SNEGSKA (reference sequence). V was pared by 0 bases and J by 0 bases, with 9 bases between. This CDR3 is built from 15 residues. The CDR3 nucleotides read TGCAGTGCTAGAGATAGACAGACTAGCAATCAGCCCCAGCATTTT. Translation: CSARDRQTSNQPQHF.

The chain links TRBV24-1 to TRBJ2-1; no clear D. V lost 5 bases, J lost 3 bases, and 13 bases lay in between. The CDR3 length is 15 residues. Germline V gene lookup returns CDR1 KGHDR and CDR2 SFDVKD. CDR3 sequence: CATSADRRGYNEQFF. The DNA for the CDR3 is TGTGCCACCAGTGCGGACCGCCGAGGCTACAATGAGCAGTTCTTC.

This clonotype was seen more than once but under ten times. The chain links TRBV29-1 to TRBJ2-3; TRBD2 matches 8 bases. The CDR3 sequence is 14 residues long. The ends lost 6 bases at V and 2 bases at J; junction bases unmatched: 7. Looked up from germline, CDR1 is SQVTM and CDR2 is ANQGSEA. This chain's CDR3 is CSVIAGQYTDTQYF. CDR3 sequence (DNA): TGCAGCGTCATAGCGGGGCAGTACACAGATACGCAGTATTTT.

The chain links TRBV13 to TRBJ1-1, with unresolved D. The ends were cut back, 2 bases at V and 6 bases at J, with 16 bases in the middle. Germline CDR1 and CDR2: PRHDT and FYEKMQ (reference sequence). The CDR3 runs to 15 residues. The CDR3, as DNA: TGTGCCAGCAGCTTAAGGGCGGATCCTAGCGCTGAAGCTTTCTTT. It specifies CASSLRADPSAEAFF. The full variable domain, with the rest looked up from reference TRBV13 and TRBJ1-1, is AAGVIQSPRHLIKEKRETATLKCYPIPRHDTVYWYQQGPGQDPQFLISFYEKMQSDKGSIPDRFSAQQFSDYHSELNMSSLELGDSALYFCASSLRADPSAEAFFGQGTRLTVV.

This chain uses TRBV2 with TRBJ2-7, with 8 bases fitting TRBD1. This CDR3 comprises 15 residues. CDR1 and CDR2 from the germline V gene are SNHLY and FYNNEI. J was trimmed by 0 bases and V by 4 bases; bases with no gene match: 5. The CDR3: CASSVDRAISYEQYF. The CDR3 DNA follows: TGTGCCAGCAGTGTGGACAGGGCTATCTCCTACGAGCAGTACTTC.

This clonotype was counted between two and nine times. This rearrangement joins TRBV5-6 to TRBJ2-1, with 12 bases that match TRBD2. Germline V gives CDR1 SGHDT, CDR2 YYEEEE. The CDR3 runs to 17 residues. V lost 3 bases to trimming and J lost 7 bases; unmatched junction nucleotides: 11. In DNA form, the CDR3 reads TGTGCCAGCAGCTCCACAGGACTAGCGGGGTTAGAAAATGAGCAGTTCTTC. It encodes CASSSTGLAGLENEQFF. Complete variable domain (other parts from reference TRBV5-6 and TRBJ2-1): DAGVTQSPTHLIKTRGQQVTLRCSPKSGHDTVSWYQQALGQGPQFIFQYYEEEERQRGNFPDRFSGHQFPNYSSELNVNALLLGDSALYLCASSSTGLAGLENEQFFGPGTRLTVL.

This clonotype was seen only a few times. This rearrangement joins TRBV7-3 to TRBJ1-2, with D possibly being TRBD1 (5 bases). From germline, CDR1 is SGHTA and CDR2 FQGTGA. The CDR3 totals 17 residues. V lost 4 bases and J lost 6, with 24 bases in between. The CDR3 region is CASSSRRGGSGLDGYTF. The CDR3 DNA is TGTGCCAGCAGCTCCCGGAGGGGCGGCAGTGGATTGGATGGCTACACCTTC.

The J gene is TRBJ2-5, the V gene TRBV20-1; 10 bases are shared with TRBD1. J gave up 1 base and V 0 bases, and 5 bases lay outside the gene matches. The CDR3 covers 16 residues. CDR1 is DFQATT, CDR2 SNEGSKA, per germline (reference sequence). CDR3 DNA sequence: TGCAGTGCTAGAGATTACGACAGGGGGCGCCAAGAGACCCAGTACTTC. It codes for CSARDYDRGRQETQYF.

This clonotype has only a few counts. This chain joins TRBV2 and TRBJ1-5, with D possibly matching TRBD1 (5 bases). Trimming removed 6 bases at V and 9 bases at J, with 12 bases between. The germline gives CDR1 SNHLY, CDR2 FYNNEI. The CDR3 extends over 12 amino acids. CDR3 region: CASRQTDTPQHF. The CDR3, as DNA: TGTGCCAGCAGGCAGACAGATACGCCCCAGCATTTT.

This clonotype was counted a few times. V is TRBV7-9 and J is TRBJ1-2; possibly TRBD1 for D (6 bases). The CDR3 totals 15 residues. CDR1 is SEHNR and CDR2 is FQNEAQ in the germline V gene (reference sequence). The V and J ends lost 5 bases and 2 bases respectively, with 15 bases between them. The DNA of the CDR3 is TGTGCCAGCAGCAGCGGGACACCTCGGAACTATGGCTACACCTTC. As protein: CASSSGTPRNYGYTF.

This clonotype turned up a few times. The gene calls are TRBV7-2 and TRBJ2-3; D is unclear. Germline-derived CDR1 and CDR2 are SGHTA and FQGNSA. V was shortened by 1 base and J by 4 bases, with 9 bases between the two germline ends. The CDR3 extends over 14 amino acids. The DNA of the CDR3 is TGTGCCAGCAGCTTAGGAGGTTTATCAGATACGCAGTATTTT. Translated: CASSLGGLSDTQYF. The full variable domain, rest sourced from reference TRBV7-2 and TRBJ2-3, is GAGVSQSPSNKVTEKGKDVELRCDPISGHTALYWYRQSLGQGLEFLIYFQGNSAPDKSGLPSDRFSAERTGGSVSTLTIQRTQQEDSAVYLCASSLGGLSDTQYFGPGTRLTVL.

The V and J genes are TRBV12-3 or TRBV12-4 and TRBJ1-1, with D possibly matching TRBD1 (6 bases). The CDR3 has 10 amino acids. The V gene lost 5 bases and the J gene lost 12 bases, with 10 bases spanning the gap. CDR3 protein: CASSRTVSFF. CDR3 DNA sequence: TGTGCCAGCAGTAGGACAGTATCTTTCTTT.

On this clonotype itself: A junction boundary mismatches the germline segment, possibly from a read error. This chain links TRBV9 with TRBJ2-6; a possible D gene is TRBD1 (5 bases). The germline gives CDR1 SGDLS, CDR2 YYNGEE. This CDR3 has 15 residues. CDR3 amino acids: CACSPGNSGANVLTF. The DNA for the CDR3 is TGTGCCTGCAGTCCAGGGAACTCTGGGGCCAACGTCCTGACTTTC.

This clonotype was detected ten times or more. The rearrangement uses TRBV29-1 and TRBJ2-1, with unresolved D. The germline V gene encodes CDR1 SQVTM and CDR2 ANQGSEA. CDR3 length equals 13 residues. The ends were cut back, 2 bases at V and 5 bases at J, with 10 bases in the middle. The CDR3 DNA reads TGCAGCGTTGAATCCAGGCAACACAATGAGCAGTTCTTC. Protein product: CSVESRQHNEQFF.

This chain uses TRBV3-1 with TRBJ2-6; D call uncertain. Per the germline V gene, CDR1 is LGHDT and CDR2 is YNNKEL (reference sequence). The CDR3 runs 16 residues. Trimming cost V 1 base and J 4 bases, with 11 bases left between them. The CDR3: CASSQGRSGGANVLTF. The CDR3 DNA follows: TGTGCCAGCAGCCAAGGCAGATCAGGCGGGGCCAACGTCCTGACTTTC.

CDR3 protein: CSATPGEGAGYEQYF. The CDR3 coding sequence is TGCAGTGCTACCCCCGGGGAGGGGGCGGGCTACGAGCAGTACTTC. V and J are TRBV20-1 and TRBJ2-7; TRBD1 or TRBD2 may be the D gene (7 bases each). The CDR3 covers 15 residues. Trimming stripped 4 bases from V and 3 bases from J, with 19 bases between. The germline CDR1 and CDR2 sequences are DFQATT and SNEGSKA (reference sequence).

The chain joins TRBV24-1 to TRBJ2-2; 12 nucleotides align to TRBD2. Germline assignment: CDR1 KGHDR and CDR2 SFDVKD. After removal of 3 bases from V and 5 bases from J, the junction contained 12 bases not matched to a gene. The CDR3 consists of 19 residues. CDR3 sequence reads: CATSDITSGRIWRTGELFF. The DNA of the CDR3 is TGTGCCACCAGTGATATCACTAGCGGGAGGATCTGGCGTACCGGGGAGCTGTTTTTT.

The rearrangement links TRBV30 to TRBJ2-3; possibly TRBD1 or TRBD2 for D (5 bases each). CDR3 length: 16 residues. Germline V CDR1 and CDR2: GTSNPN, SVGIG (reference sequence). V was trimmed by 4 bases and J by 2 bases, leaving 19 bases between them. The CDR3 nucleotides are TGTGCCTGGAACCAGGACTGGGGCGAGTACACAGATACGCAGTATTTT. This encodes CAWNQDWGEYTDTQYF. Looking up the rest from reference TRBV30 and TRBJ2-3 gives the full variable domain: SQTIHQWPATLVQPVGSPLSLECTVEGTSNPNLYWYRQAAGRGLQLLFYSVGIGQISSEVPQNLSASRPQDRQFILSSKKLLLSDSGFYLCAWNQDWGEYTDTQYFGPGTRLTVL.